This is a list of T cell receptor beta chains from one sample in a study of CD8+CD57+ T cells in acquired aplastic anemia. TCRdb used MiXCR to reprocess the reads, holding one entry per CDR3 protein. Of around 500,000 distinct CDR3 sequences listed, around 33% are singletons. The sequenced sample was sorted CD4+, CD8+, or CD8+CD57+ T cells (not recorded which) from PBMCs. All receptors come from a human donor with aplastic anemia. The CDR3 runs from the conserved cysteine through the conserved F or W. D genes are given only for firm matches. Rows give clone size only sometimes, using once, few, many, or a class for an expanded clone.

j_call clone_size d_call v_call cdr3_nt cdr3_aa
TRBJ2-1 . . TRBV12-3/TRBV12-4 TGTGCCAGCAGCCCCCGGGACAAGACCTACAATGAGCAGTTCTTC CASSPRDKTYNEQFF
TRBJ1-2 . . TRBV20-1 TGCAGTGCTAGAGGGAGGATCCACTCTGGCTACACCTTC CSARGRIHSGYTF
TRBJ1-5 . TRBD1 TRBV6-1 TGTGCCAGCAGTGTACCCTCCCACAGGGGGCCAAATCAGCCCCAGCATTTT CASSVPSHRGPNQPQHF
TRBJ2-7 many . TRBV2 TGTGCCAGCAGTCCCCCCGTCTACGAGCAGTACTTC CASSPPVYEQYF
TRBJ1-1 . TRBD1 TRBV9 TGTGCCAGCAGCGTAGAAGAGACAGGGGTCACTGAAGCTTTCTTT CASSVEETGVTEAFF
TRBJ1-1 many . TRBV19 TGTGCCACCAAGGAGGGACTTTACACTGAAGCTTTCTTT CATKEGLYTEAFF
TRBJ1-1 . TRBD1 TRBV9 TGTGCCAGCAGCGTAGACGCCAACCTGGGACAGACCCAAACTTTCTTT CASSVDANLGQTQTFF
TRBJ1-2 . . TRBV10-2 TGCGCCAGCAGTGTGGGCTACACCTTC CASSVGYTF
TRBJ2-7 many TRBD1 TRBV15 TGTGCCACCAGCAGAGAACAGGGGGCGGCCTACGAGCAGTACTTC CATSREQGAAYEQYF
TRBJ2-7 . TRBD2 TRBV11-2 TGTGCCAGCAGCACGGGACTAGCGGGGGTTTCAGCCTACGAGCAGTACTTC CASSTGLAGVSAYEQYF
TRBJ2-1 few TRBD1 TRBV19 TGTGCCAGTACACAGGGGGCAGCCTACAATGAGCAGTTCTTC CASTQGAAYNEQFF
TRBJ1-3 many . TRBV2 TGTGCCAGCAGTCGTGGACTTCCAAACTCTGGAAACACCATATATTTT CASSRGLPNSGNTIYF
TRBJ2-5 many TRBD2 TRBV2 TGTGCCAGCAGGAAACTAGCGGGAGACAGCCAAGAGACCCAGTACTTC CASRKLAGDSQETQYF
TRBJ1-2 . TRBD1 TRBV19 TGTGCCAGTACCTGGGACAGGGGTTATGGCTACACCTTC CASTWDRGYGYTF
TRBJ2-2 . . TRBV5-6 TGTGCCAGCGGACCGGCGGGGCGTATCACCGGGGAGCTGTTTTTT CASGPAGRITGELFF
TRBJ1-5 many . TRBV19 TGTGCCAGTAGTATAGTCTTGGTTCAGCCCCAGCATTTT CASSIVLVQPQHF
TRBJ1-2 many . TRBV24-1 TGTGCCACCAGTGATTCGTCCGGGGGCGGGGGCTACACCTTC CATSDSSGGGGYTF
TRBJ2-5 few . TRBV6-2/TRBV6-3 TGTGCCAGCAGACGGGACACGGAGACCCAGTACTTC CASRRDTETQYF
TRBJ1-2 . . TRBV29-1 TGCAGCGTTTTGACCCGTAGCGGCTACACCTTC CSVLTRSGYTF
TRBJ1-1 . . TRBV12-3/TRBV12-4 TGTGCCAGCAGTGCTGACAGATGGAGTACTTGGCGGGGCACTGAAGCTTTCTTT CASSADRWSTWRGTEAFF
TRBJ2-5 many . TRBV7-2 TGTGCCAGCAGCTTAGTAGCCACCCCGGCGTGGCTGGGGGAGACCCAGTACTTC CASSLVATPAWLGETQYF
TRBJ2-7 . . TRBV20-1 TGCAGCTTGCGAGGGGGGTACGAGCAGTACTTC CSLRGGYEQYF
TRBJ1-1 few TRBD1 TRBV11-2 TGTGCCAGCAGAGGGACAGTCACTGAAGCTTTCTTT CASRGTVTEAFF
TRBJ1-1 . . TRBV9 TGTGCCAGCAGTGAATTCGGTCACAGGTCCGGCACTGAAGCTTTCTTT CASSEFGHRSGTEAFF